Listed here are 12 T cell receptor beta chains from one sample, sequenced in a study of blood T cell repertoires in COVID-19 (dated by TCRdb to about 2020). Library preparation employed the immunoSEQ multiplex PCR assay. TCRdb's version of the immuneACCESS table is confined to in-frame rearrangements and falls short of the full clone set. An unresolved V gene accounts for under half of the shortfall where checked; the remainder is of unknown origin. In this sample the table shows 200,000 to 250,000 clones, 80% to 90% of which occur a single time. The biggest ten clones account for about 3.3% of the sample. Sequenced sample: PBMCs or T cells enriched from blood (not recorded which). These receptors were taken from a young woman in a cohort exposed to, infected with or recovered from COVID-19 (not recorded which).

The sample holds many counts of this clone. The rearrangement joins TRBV5-1 to TRBJ2-1; D possibly corresponds to TRBD1 (6 bases). Germline CDR1 is SGHRS and CDR2 is YFSETQ. The CDR3 length is 16 residues. Deletions cut 4 bases from V and 0 bases from J, with 14 bases between. The CDR3 DNA is TGCGCCAGCAGCACAGGACAGACCAGCTCCTACAATGAGCAGTTCTTC. Protein sequence: CASSTGQTSSYNEQFF.

V gene TRBV6-2 or TRBV6-3 combines with J gene TRBJ1-5, with TRBD1 identical over 7 bases. Germline V gene sequence: CDR1 MNHEY, CDR2 SVGEGT. The length of the CDR3 is 16 residues. V lost 2 bases and J lost 0; bases outside the gene matches: 4. The CDR3 spells CASSYPGTDSNQPQHF. The DNA of the CDR3 is TGTGCCAGCAGTTACCCCGGGACAGATAGCAATCAGCCCCAGCATTTT.

Points on this clone: Being one base from a much bigger clone, this may be a read error. The V and J genes are TRBV7-9 and TRBJ2-5, with D maybe TRBD2 (6 bases). Germline CDR1 SEHNR, CDR2 FQNEAQ (reference sequence). The CDR3 is 13 residues long. The germline V and J ends were trimmed by 5 bases and 2 bases, with 9 bases remaining between them. In DNA form, the CDR3 reads TGTGCCAGCAGCCCGGGACTTCAAGAGACCCAGTACTTC. Translating gives CASSPGLQETQYF.

The chain recombines TRBV11-3 with TRBJ1-6; TRBD1 aligns across 8 bases. The germline V gene has CDR1 SGHNT and CDR2 YENEEA. V shed 5 bases and J 7 bases; nucleotides not matched to a gene: 13. The CDR3 has 17 residues. This CDR3 is CASSQRYAGGVNSPLHF. CDR3 nucleotides: TGTGCCAGCAGCCAGCGGTATGCAGGGGGCGTGAATTCACCCCTCCACTTT.

The J gene is TRBJ2-1, the V gene TRBV19, with 8 bases matching TRBD2. The CDR3 is 13 residues long. CDR1 and CDR2 from the germline V gene are LNHDA and SQIVND (reference sequence). V gave up 3 bases and J gave up 13 bases; unmatched junction bases: 8. The CDR3 DNA sequence: TGTGCCAGTAGTATTCCTCCTACTAGCGGCCAGTTCTTC. Protein: CASSIPPTSGQFF.

The rearrangement links TRBV19 to TRBJ2-1; 8 bases align to TRBD2. V shed 6 bases and J 8 bases; nucleotides not matched to a gene: 12. The CDR3 spans 15 residues. Germline V CDR1 and CDR2: LNHDA, SQIVND (reference sequence). CDR3 loop: CASRVQGTRNYEQFF. Here the CDR3 DNA reads TGTGCCAGTAGAGTCCAGGGGACTAGAAACTATGAGCAGTTCTTC.

V gene TRBV28 combines with J gene TRBJ1-5; 7 bases map to TRBD1. The CDR3 has 15 amino acids. The germline gives CDR1 MDHEN, CDR2 SYDVKM. J was trimmed by 4 bases and V by 2 bases; bases with no gene match: 5. This CDR3 is CASSLQGVYNQPQHF. The CDR3, as DNA: TGTGCCAGCAGTTTACAGGGGGTGTATAATCAGCCCCAGCATTTT. Filled out from reference TRBV28 and TRBJ1-5, the complete variable domain reads DVKVTQSSRYLVKRTGEKVFLECVQDMDHENMFWYRQDPGLGLRLIYFSYDVKMKEKGDIPEGYSVSREKKERFSLILESASTNQTSMYLCASSLQGVYNQPQHFGDGTRLSIL.

This clone appeared a single time. The chain has TRBV6-5 and TRBJ1-5; D possibly corresponds to TRBD1 (6 bases). The CDR3 runs to 12 residues. The V end lost 4 bases, the J end lost 7 bases, and 8 bases lay between the germline ends. The germline V gene encodes CDR1 MNHEY and CDR2 SVGAGI. CDR3 region: CASSSGAQPQHF. The CDR3 nucleotides read TGTGCCAGCAGTTCAGGGGCCCAGCCCCAGCATTTT.

The chain has TRBV9 and TRBJ2-1, with D possibly TRBD2 on 6 matching bases. This CDR3 has 15 amino acids. Germline CDR1 SGDLS, CDR2 YYNGEE. V was trimmed by 4 bases and J by 8 bases, leaving 19 bases between them. CDR3 protein: CASSLGLASSDEQFF. CDR3 in DNA: TGTGCCAGCAGCCTGGGGCTAGCGAGTTCCGATGAGCAGTTCTTC.

The V gene is TRBV7-8, the J gene TRBJ2-7; no clear D gene. The CDR3 has 14 residues. Looked up from germline, CDR1 is SGHVS and CDR2 is FQNEAQ. Deletions cut 0 bases from V and 5 bases from J, with 11 bases between. The CDR3 is CASSLAVGRDEQYF. The CDR3 DNA reads TGTGCCAGCAGCTTAGCGGTTGGGCGCGACGAGCAGTACTTC.

This rearrangement joins TRBV19 to TRBJ1-1; 8 bases align to TRBD1. Germline values: CDR1 LNHDA, CDR2 SQIVND (reference sequence). With V trimmed by 5 bases and J by 3 bases, 8 bases remained unmatched. CDR3 size: 15 residues. The CDR3 sequence is CASSGPTGEHTEAFF. The CDR3 DNA sequence: TGTGCCAGTAGTGGACCGACAGGGGAGCACACTGAAGCTTTCTTT.

The gene calls are TRBV7-9 and TRBJ1-3; no definite D call. The CDR3 length is 13 residues. Trimming took off 6 bases at V and 0 bases at J, with 6 bases between the two ends. Germline V lookup: CDR1 SEHNR, CDR2 FQNEAQ (reference sequence). The CDR3 region is CASSTISGNTIYF. For the CDR3, the DNA is TGTGCCAGCAGTACAATCTCTGGAAACACCATATATTTT.